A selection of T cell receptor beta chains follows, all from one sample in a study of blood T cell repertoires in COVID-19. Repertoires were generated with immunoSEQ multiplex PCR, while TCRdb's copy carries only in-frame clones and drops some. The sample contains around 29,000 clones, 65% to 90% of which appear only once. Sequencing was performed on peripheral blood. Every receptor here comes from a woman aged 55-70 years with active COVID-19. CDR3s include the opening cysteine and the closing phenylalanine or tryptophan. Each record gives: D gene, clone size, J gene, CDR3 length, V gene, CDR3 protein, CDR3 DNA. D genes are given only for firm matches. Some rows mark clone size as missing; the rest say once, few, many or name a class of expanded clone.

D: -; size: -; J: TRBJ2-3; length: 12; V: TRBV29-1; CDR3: CSVEANTDTQYF; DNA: TGCAGCGTTGAAGCAAACACAGATACGCAGTATTTT
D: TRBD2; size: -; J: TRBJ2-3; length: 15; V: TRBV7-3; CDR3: CASTRGGAETDTQYF; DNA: TGTGCCAGCACCCGCGGGGGGGCGGAAACAGATACGCAGTATTTT
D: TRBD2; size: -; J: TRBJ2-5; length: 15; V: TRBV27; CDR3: CASSYGTSGLETQYF; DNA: TGTGCCAGCAGCTATGGGACTAGCGGACTAGAGACCCAGTACTTC
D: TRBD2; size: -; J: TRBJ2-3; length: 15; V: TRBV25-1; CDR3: CASSVLAGVADTQYF; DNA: TGTGCCAGCAGTGTCCTAGCGGGAGTGGCAGATACGCAGTATTTT
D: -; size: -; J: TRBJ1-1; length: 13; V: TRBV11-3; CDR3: CASSFGGITEAFF; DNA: TGTGCCAGCAGCTTTGGAGGGATCACTGAAGCTTTCTTT
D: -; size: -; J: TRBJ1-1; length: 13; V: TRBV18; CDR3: CASSPPGDTEAFF; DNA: TGTGCCAGCTCCCCGCCAGGGGATACTGAAGCTTTCTTT
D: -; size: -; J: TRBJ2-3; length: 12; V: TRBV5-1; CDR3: CASSSGTDTQYF; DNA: TGCGCCAGCAGCTCAGGAACAGATACGCAGTATTTT
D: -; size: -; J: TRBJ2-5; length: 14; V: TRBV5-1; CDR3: CASSAGPGGETQYF; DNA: TGCGCCAGCAGCGCGGGACCCGGGGGAGAGACCCAGTACTTC
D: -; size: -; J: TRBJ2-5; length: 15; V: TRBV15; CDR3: CATSRVGGAQETQYF; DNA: TGTGCCACCAGCAGAGTGGGGGGGGCTCAAGAGACCCAGTACTTC
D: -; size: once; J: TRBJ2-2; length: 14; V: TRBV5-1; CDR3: CASSLRGNTGELFF; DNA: TGCGCCAGCAGCTTACGAGGTAACACCGGGGAGCTGTTTTTT
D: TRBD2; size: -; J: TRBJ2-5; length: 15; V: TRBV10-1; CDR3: CASNTLGLAGETQYF; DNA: TGCGCCAGCAACACTCTCGGACTAGCGGGAGAGACCCAGTACTTC
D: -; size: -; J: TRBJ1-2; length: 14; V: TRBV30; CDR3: CAWSVLGSSVGYTF; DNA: TGTGCCTGGAGTGTACTAGGGTCATCAGTTGGCTACACCTTC
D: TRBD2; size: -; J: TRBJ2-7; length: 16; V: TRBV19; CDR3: CASSIRGGGLSYEQYF; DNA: TGTGCCAGTAGTATACGGGGGGGAGGCCTCTCCTACGAGCAGTACTTC
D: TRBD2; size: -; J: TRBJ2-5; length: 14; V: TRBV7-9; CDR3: CASSLGGGQETQYF; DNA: TGTGCCAGCAGCTTGGGCGGGGGGCAAGAGACCCAGTACTTC
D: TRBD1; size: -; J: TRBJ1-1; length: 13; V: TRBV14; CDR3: CASSLDRGTEAFF; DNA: TGTGCCAGCAGCCTCGACAGGGGTACTGAAGCTTTCTTT
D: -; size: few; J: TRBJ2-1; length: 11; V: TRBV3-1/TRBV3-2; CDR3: CASSLNNEQFF; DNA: TGTGCCAGCAGCCTTAACAATGAGCAGTTCTTC
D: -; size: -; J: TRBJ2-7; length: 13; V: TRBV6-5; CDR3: CASSSSGTYEQYF; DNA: TGTGCCAGCAGTTCCTCCGGGACCTACGAGCAGTACTTC
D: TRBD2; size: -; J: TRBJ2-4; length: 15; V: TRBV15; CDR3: CATSSLLAGKNIQYF; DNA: TGTGCCACCAGCAGCTTACTAGCGGGTAAAAACATTCAGTACTTC
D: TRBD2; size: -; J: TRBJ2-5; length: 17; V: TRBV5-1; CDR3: CASSLASLAGGQETQYF; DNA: TGCGCCAGCAGCTTGGCCTCACTAGCGGGAGGGCAAGAGACCCAGTACTTC
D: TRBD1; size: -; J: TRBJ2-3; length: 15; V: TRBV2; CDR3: CASTVDRGKTDTQYF; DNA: TGTGCCAGCACGGTGGACAGGGGGAAGACAGATACGCAGTATTTT
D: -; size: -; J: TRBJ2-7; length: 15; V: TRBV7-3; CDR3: CASSLKPRASSEQYF; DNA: TGTGCCAGCAGCTTAAAGCCCCGGGCTAGCTCCGAGCAGTACTTC
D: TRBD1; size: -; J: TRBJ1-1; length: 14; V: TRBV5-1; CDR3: CASSQQGAIGEAFF; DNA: TGCGCCAGCAGCCAGCAGGGGGCCATCGGTGAAGCTTTCTTT
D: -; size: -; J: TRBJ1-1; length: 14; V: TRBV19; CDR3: CASSPDTGSRAAFF; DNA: TGTGCCAGTAGTCCCGACACAGGGTCTCGCGCAGCTTTCTTT
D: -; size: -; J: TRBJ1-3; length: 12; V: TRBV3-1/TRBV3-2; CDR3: CASSQDRNTIYF; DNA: TGTGCCAGCAGCCAAGATCGGAACACCATATATTTT
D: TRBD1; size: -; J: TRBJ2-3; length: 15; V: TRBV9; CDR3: CASSVVGQGPDTQYF; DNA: TGTGCCAGCAGCGTCGTGGGACAGGGGCCAGATACGCAGTATTTT
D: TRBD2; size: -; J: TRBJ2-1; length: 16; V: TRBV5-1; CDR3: CASSSNLAGGYNEQFF; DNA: TGCGCCAGCAGCTCAAATCTAGCGGGGGGGTACAATGAGCAGTTCTTC
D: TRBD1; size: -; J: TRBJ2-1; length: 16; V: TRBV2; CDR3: CASSEQGQGPYNEQFF; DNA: TGTGCCAGCAGTGAACAGGGACAGGGGCCTTACAATGAGCAGTTCTTC
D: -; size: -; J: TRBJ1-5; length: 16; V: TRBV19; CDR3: CASRERAGGSNQPQHF; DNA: TGTGCCAGTAGGGAGAGGGCTGGCGGGAGCAATCAGCCCCAGCATTTT
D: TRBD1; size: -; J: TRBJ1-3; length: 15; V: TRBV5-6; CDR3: CASSPQTGAGNTIYF; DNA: TGTGCCAGCAGCCCTCAAACAGGGGCTGGAAACACCATATATTTT
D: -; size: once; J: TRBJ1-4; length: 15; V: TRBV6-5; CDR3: CASSLNRAPNEKLFF; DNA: TGTGCCAGCAGCCTAAACAGGGCCCCTAATGAAAAACTGTTTTTT
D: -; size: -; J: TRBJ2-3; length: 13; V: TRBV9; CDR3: CASSREAHHTQYF; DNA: TGTGCCAGCAGTCGAGAGGCCCACCATACGCAGTATTTT
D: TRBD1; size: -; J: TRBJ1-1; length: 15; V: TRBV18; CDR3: CASSPDDRVDTEAFF; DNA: TGTGCCAGCTCACCTGATGACAGGGTGGACACTGAAGCTTTCTTT
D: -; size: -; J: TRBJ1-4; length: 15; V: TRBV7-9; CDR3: CASSLAPTYEEKLFF; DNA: TGTGCCAGCAGCTTAGCGCCGACATATGAGGAAAAACTGTTTTTT
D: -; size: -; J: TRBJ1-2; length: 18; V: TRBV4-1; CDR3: CASSQDLRVSLSLYGYTF; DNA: TGCGCCAGCAGCCAAGATCTACGGGTCTCACTTTCCCTCTATGGCTACACCTTC
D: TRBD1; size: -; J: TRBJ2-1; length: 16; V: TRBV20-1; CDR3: CSASGGGTGVFNEQFF; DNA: TGCAGTGCTAGTGGGGGCGGGACAGGGGTGTTCAATGAGCAGTTCTTC
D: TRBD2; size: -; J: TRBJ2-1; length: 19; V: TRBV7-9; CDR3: CASSQTTGSSGNSYNEQFF; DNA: TGTGCCAGCAGCCAAACTACGGGGTCTAGCGGGAACTCCTACAATGAGCAGTTCTTC
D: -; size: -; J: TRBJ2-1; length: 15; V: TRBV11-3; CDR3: CASSSGQTTYNEQFF; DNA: TGTGCCAGCAGCTCAGGACAGACCACCTACAATGAGCAGTTCTTC
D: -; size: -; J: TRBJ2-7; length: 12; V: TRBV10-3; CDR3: CAIGRGDYEQYF; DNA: TGTGCCATCGGACGGGGAGACTACGAGCAGTACTTC
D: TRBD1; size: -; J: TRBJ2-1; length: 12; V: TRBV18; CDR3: CASSTTQGANFF; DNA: TGTGCCAGCTCAACCACACAGGGGGCAAATTTCTTC
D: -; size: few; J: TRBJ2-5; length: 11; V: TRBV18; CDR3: CASSPEETQYF; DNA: TGTGCCAGCTCACCAGAGGAGACCCAGTACTTC
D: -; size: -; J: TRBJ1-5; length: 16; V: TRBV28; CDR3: CASSPPLGGFIQPQHF; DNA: TGTGCCAGCAGTCCCCCTTTGGGGGGTTTTATTCAGCCCCAGCATTTT
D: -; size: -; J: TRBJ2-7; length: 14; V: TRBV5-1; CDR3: CASSLIGGGDEQYF; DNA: TGCGCCAGCAGCTTGATTGGGGGAGGCGACGAGCAGTACTTC
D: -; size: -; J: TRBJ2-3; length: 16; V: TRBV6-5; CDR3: CASSYSPQASTDTQYF; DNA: TGTGCCAGCAGTTACTCCCCCCAAGCTAGCACAGATACGCAGTATTTT
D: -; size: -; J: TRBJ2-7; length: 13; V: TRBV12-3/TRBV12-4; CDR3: CASRSRDKYEQYF; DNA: TGTGCCAGCAGATCCCGGGACAAATACGAGCAGTACTTC
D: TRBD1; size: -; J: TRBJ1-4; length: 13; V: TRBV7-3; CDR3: CASSPGTAEKLFF; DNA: TGTGCCAGCAGCCCCGGGACAGCCGAAAAACTGTTTTTT
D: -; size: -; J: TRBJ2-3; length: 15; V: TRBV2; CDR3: CASRRTGGGVDTQYF; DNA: TGTGCCAGCAGGAGAACAGGTGGCGGTGTAGATACGCAGTATTTT
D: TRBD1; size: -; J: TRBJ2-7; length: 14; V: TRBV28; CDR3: CASNLQGAVYEQYF; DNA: TGTGCCAGTAACCTACAGGGGGCGGTCTACGAGCAGTACTTC
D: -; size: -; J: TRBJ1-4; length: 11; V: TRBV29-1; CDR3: CSVDSGEKLFF; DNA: TGCAGCGTGGACAGTGGGGAAAAACTGTTTTTT
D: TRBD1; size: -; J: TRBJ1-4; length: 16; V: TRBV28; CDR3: CASSTPTGVYREKLFF; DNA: TGTGCCAGCAGTACCCCCACAGGGGTTTATCGTGAAAAACTGTTTTTT
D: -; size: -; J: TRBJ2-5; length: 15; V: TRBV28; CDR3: CASRRPGHLDRTQYF; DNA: TGTGCCAGCAGACGACCGGGACACCTAGATAGGACCCAGTACTTC
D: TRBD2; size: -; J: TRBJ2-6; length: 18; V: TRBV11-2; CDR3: CASSLPRGEGLRANVLTF; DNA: TGTGCCAGCAGCTTACCCCGAGGGGAGGGCCTAAGGGCCAACGTCCTGACTTTC
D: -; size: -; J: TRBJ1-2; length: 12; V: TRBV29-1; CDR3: CSVEDRVYGYTF; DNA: TGCAGCGTTGAAGACAGGGTGTATGGCTACACCTTC
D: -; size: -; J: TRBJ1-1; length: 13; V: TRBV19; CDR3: CASLRQGRTEAFF; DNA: TGTGCCAGCCTCCGGCAGGGGCGCACTGAAGCTTTCTTT
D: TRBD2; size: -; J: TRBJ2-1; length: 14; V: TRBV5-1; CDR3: CASSTGTSSNEQFF; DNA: TGCGCCAGCAGTACCGGGACTAGCAGCAATGAGCAGTTCTTC
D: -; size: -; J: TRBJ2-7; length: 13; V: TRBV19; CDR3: CASSIGQSPEQYF; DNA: TGTGCCAGTAGTATCGGACAGTCCCCGGAGCAGTACTTC
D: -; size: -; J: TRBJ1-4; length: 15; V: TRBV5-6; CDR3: CASSLTPSLNEKLFF; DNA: TGTGCCAGCAGCTTGACTCCGTCCCTTAATGAAAAACTGTTTTTT
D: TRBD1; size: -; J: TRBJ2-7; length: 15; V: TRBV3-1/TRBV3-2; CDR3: CASSPRDRGAYEQYF; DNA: TGTGCCAGCAGCCCGCGGGACAGGGGAGCCTACGAGCAGTACTTC
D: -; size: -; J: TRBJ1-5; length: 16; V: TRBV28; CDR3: CASSLFQAKGNQPQHF; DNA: TGTGCCAGCAGCCTTTTCCAGGCAAAGGGCAATCAGCCCCAGCATTTT